This T cell receptor (beta chain) was obtained from a study of blood T cells in healthy people across ages. Study-wide results and limits: Naive and antigen-experienced cells were not separated, limiting conclusive comparison. It was not known whether donors were CMV positive (a possible confounder of expanded clonotype changes).

With regard to this clonotype: Its antigen remains unknown.

J gave up 4 bases and V 0 bases, and 3 bases lay outside the gene matches. The CDR3 totals 14 residues. Looked up from germline, CDR1 is SGHKS and CDR2 is YYEKEE (reference sequence). A second PCR, run for about 6 to 11 cycles, used a sample-barcoded 5' primer plus a J-beta primer mix. Through a template-switch adaptor with 12 random nucleotides, each cDNA molecule received a tag. MiXCR, run by TCRdb on the 5' RACE reads, gives a single entry per CDR3 protein. The sample has some 1.8 million distinct CDR3 sequences, around 42% seen once. PBMCs, at least 7 million per sample, were isolated. Sequencing used blood. This chain connects TRBV5-5 to TRBJ2-7, with 8 bases fitting TRBD1. The clonotype comes from a human donor in good health. The CDR3 region is CASSLVGDRYEQYF. The CDR3 DNA is TGTGCCAGCAGCTTGGTCGGGGACAGGTACGAGCAGTACTTC.